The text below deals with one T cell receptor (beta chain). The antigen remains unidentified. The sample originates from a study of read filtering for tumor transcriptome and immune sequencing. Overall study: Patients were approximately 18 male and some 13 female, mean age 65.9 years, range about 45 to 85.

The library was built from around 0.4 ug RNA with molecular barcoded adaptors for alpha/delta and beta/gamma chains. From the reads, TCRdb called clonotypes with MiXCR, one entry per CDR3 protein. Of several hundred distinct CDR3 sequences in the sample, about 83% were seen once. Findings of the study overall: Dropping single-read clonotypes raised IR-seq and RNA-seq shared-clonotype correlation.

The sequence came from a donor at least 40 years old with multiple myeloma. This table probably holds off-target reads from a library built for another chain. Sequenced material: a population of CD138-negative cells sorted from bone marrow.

In nucleotides, the CDR3 is TGCAGTGCTCCCGACCCGAACACTGAAGCTTTCTTT. It translates to CSAPDPNTEAFF. The rearrangement links TRBV20-1 to TRBJ1-1; no reliable D call. Between the trimmed V and J ends, which lost 5 bases and 1 base, there was a span of 8 bases. The CDR3 is made up of 12 amino acids. In germline, CDR1 is DFQATT, CDR2 SNEGSKA (reference sequence).